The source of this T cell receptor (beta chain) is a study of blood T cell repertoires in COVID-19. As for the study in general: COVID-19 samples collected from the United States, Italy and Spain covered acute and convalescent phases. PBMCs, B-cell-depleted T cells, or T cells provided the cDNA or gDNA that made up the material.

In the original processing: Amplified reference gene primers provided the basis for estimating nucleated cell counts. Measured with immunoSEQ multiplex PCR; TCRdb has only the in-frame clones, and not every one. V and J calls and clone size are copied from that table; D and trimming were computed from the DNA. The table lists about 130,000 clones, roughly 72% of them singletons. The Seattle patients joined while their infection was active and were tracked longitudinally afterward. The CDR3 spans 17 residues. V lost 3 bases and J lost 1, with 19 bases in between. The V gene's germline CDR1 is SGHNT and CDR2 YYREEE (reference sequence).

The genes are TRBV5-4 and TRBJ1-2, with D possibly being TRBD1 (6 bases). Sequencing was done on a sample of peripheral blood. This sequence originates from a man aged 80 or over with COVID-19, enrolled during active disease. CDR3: CASSSKGRQAINYGYTF. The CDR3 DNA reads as TGTGCCAGCAGCTCCAAAGGTAGACAGGCTATTAACTATGGCTACACCTTC.